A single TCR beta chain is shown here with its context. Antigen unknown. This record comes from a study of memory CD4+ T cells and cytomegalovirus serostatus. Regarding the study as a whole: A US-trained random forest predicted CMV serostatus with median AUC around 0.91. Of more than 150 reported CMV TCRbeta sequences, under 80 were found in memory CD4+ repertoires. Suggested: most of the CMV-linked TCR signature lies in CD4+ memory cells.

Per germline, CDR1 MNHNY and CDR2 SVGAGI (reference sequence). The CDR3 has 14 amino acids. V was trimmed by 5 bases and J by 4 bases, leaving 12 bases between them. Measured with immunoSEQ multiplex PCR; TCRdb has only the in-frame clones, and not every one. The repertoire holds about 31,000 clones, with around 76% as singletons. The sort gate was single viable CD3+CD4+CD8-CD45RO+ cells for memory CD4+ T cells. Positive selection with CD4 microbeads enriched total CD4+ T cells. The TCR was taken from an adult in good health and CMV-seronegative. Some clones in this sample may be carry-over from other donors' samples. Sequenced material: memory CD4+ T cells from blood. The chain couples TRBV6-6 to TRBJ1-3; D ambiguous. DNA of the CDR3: TGTGCCAGCAGTCCCCCATGGAAAGGAAACACCATATATTTT. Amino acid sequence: CASSPPWKGNTIYF.